This T cell receptor (beta chain) stems from a study of cytomegalovirus exposure and HLA in healthy donors. Findings and caveats of the study: In a later analysis, a genetic analysis reported fewer productive-TCR N-insertions in an Asian-associated ancestry cluster than the cohort average.

Both 60 Vbeta primers and 13 Jbeta primers went into the PCR. Authors' methods: An analysis that came later counted 80 million or so unique TCR beta chains, some 11 million shared. Measured with immunoSEQ multiplex PCR; TCRdb has only the in-frame clones, and not every one. That table gives V, J and clone size, and the DNA gave D and trimming. The data show approximately 170,000 clones, about 80% seen once. For this clone: Its antigen remains unknown.

Donors likely had unrecorded immune exposures despite being nominally healthy when sampled. Germline V gene lookup returns CDR1 MGHRA and CDR2 YSYEKL. V dropped 4 bases and J dropped 0 bases, with 9 bases sitting between them. The CDR3 runs 14 residues. What was sequenced was PBMCs. The V gene is TRBV4-1, the J gene TRBJ2-5; no clear D. This TCR was sampled from a man aged 18 to 30 in good health and CMV-seropositive. The DNA of the CDR3 is TGCGCCAGCAGCCTGACTGAGTACCAAGAGACCCAGTACTTC. It specifies CASSLTEYQETQYF.